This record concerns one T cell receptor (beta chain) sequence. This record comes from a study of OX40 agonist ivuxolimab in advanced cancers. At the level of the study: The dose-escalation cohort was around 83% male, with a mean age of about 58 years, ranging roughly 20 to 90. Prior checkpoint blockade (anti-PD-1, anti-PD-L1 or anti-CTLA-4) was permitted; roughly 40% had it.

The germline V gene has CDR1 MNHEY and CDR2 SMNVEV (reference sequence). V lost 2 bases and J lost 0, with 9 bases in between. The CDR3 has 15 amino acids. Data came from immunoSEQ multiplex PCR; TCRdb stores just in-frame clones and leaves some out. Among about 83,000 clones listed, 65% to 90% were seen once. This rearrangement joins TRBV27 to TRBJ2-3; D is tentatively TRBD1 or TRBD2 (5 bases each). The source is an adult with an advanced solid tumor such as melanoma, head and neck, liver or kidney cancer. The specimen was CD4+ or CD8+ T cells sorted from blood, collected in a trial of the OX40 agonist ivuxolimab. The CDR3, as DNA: TGTGCCAGCAGTTTACCGAGGGGAAGCACAGATACGCAGTATTTT. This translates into CASSLPRGSTDTQYF.